Listed below are T cell receptor beta chains from one sample, sequenced in a study of blood T cell repertoires in COVID-19. Method: immunoSEQ multiplex PCR; TCRdb's copy keeps in-frame clones and lacks some. The data contain 400,000 to 550,000 clones, about 85% of them singletons. The sequenced sample consisted of PBMCs or T cells enriched from blood (not recorded which). These receptors came from a woman between 18 and 30 years old with acute COVID-19. The conserved cysteine and the conserved F or W are not part of the CDR3 here. The order of the fields is V gene, D gene, J gene, clone size, CDR3 protein. D genes are given only for firm matches. Part of the rows lack a size; the others show once, few, many or a class for expanded clones.

TRBV6-1	-	TRBJ2-7	-	ASSGRGTDWGDEQY
TRBV3-1/TRBV3-2	TRBD2	TRBJ2-6	-	ASSQDLGGAGANVLT
TRBV9	TRBD1	TRBJ2-7	-	ASSSGQGYEQY
TRBV5-1	TRBD2	TRBJ2-3	-	ASRRREAGYTDTQY
TRBV18	TRBD2	TRBJ2-1	-	ASSPSKTSGIGGEQF
TRBV7-2	TRBD2	TRBJ2-7	-	ASSWTSGGDEQY
TRBV5-1	-	TRBJ1-2	-	ASSLVATGFKIGYT
TRBV4-1	TRBD2	TRBJ2-3	-	ASSDGSGEVTDTQY
TRBV13	-	TRBJ2-3	-	ASSPPGLEITDTQY
TRBV5-4	-	TRBJ2-3	-	ASSLAGGDTQY
TRBV3-1/TRBV3-2	-	TRBJ2-3	-	ASSQRPGNPVDTQY
TRBV7-9	TRBD2	TRBJ2-7	once	ASSLGTSGGSYEQY
TRBV5-4	-	TRBJ1-2	-	ASSLGQGTYGYT
TRBV2	-	TRBJ2-1	once	ASSDLGIYNEQF
TRBV5-6	-	TRBJ1-2	few	ASSLPVQGSFVGYT
TRBV6-5	TRBD1	TRBJ2-7	many	ASSYDRVSVREQY
TRBV5-4	TRBD1	TRBJ2-3	-	ASSSKLTGVTDTQY
TRBV3-1/TRBV3-2	TRBD2	TRBJ2-4	-	ASSPPGLVIGKNIQY
TRBV5-1	-	TRBJ2-3	-	ASSKDPGHSTDTQY
TRBV27	TRBD1	TRBJ2-5	-	ASSPLTGSETQY
TRBV24-1	TRBD1	TRBJ2-7	once	ATSDPGQGTGEQY
TRBV7-8	TRBD1	TRBJ1-3	-	ASSLPAQGAGNTIY
TRBV25-1	TRBD1	TRBJ2-1	-	ASSALAGTGLFHEQF
TRBV2	TRBD1	TRBJ2-1	once	ASGEGQLAYNEQF
TRBV5-4	TRBD1	TRBJ1-6	-	ATSGQLSSYNSPLH
TRBV19	-	TRBJ1-5	once	ASSIAGGYNQPQH
TRBV4-1	-	TRBJ2-7	-	ASSQGSGGSLLEQY
TRBV11-2	TRBD2	TRBJ2-1	-	ASSLRAGTVNEQF
TRBV10-3	TRBD1	TRBJ2-1	-	AISESTPTGGADEQF
TRBV11-2	TRBD1	TRBJ2-7	-	ASSSSPGQGN
TRBV5-1	TRBD2	TRBJ2-1	-	ASSFMTGGSTSEQF
TRBV9	-	TRBJ1-4	-	ASSGTKATNEKLF
TRBV6-6	-	TRBJ2-3	once	ASSRGNKVDTQY
TRBV19	TRBD1	TRBJ1-1	-	ASSVSGGRTEAF
TRBV19	-	TRBJ2-7	once	ASSIGQLYEQY
TRBV6-5	TRBD2	TRBJ2-1	few	ASSYGAGAGYNEQF
TRBV3-1/TRBV3-2	-	TRBJ2-7	few	ASSQDRVIGEQY
TRBV6-2/TRBV6-3	TRBD2	TRBJ2-7	few	ASSFLAGHYEQY
TRBV5-8	-	TRBJ1-4	-	AGRRQATNEKLF
TRBV6-6	TRBD2	TRBJ2-3	few	ASSPLAAAFFMGTSGTSTDTQY
TRBV9	-	TRBJ1-5	-	ASGGRLNQPQH
TRBV5-1	-	TRBJ1-3	-	ASSSGASSGNTIY